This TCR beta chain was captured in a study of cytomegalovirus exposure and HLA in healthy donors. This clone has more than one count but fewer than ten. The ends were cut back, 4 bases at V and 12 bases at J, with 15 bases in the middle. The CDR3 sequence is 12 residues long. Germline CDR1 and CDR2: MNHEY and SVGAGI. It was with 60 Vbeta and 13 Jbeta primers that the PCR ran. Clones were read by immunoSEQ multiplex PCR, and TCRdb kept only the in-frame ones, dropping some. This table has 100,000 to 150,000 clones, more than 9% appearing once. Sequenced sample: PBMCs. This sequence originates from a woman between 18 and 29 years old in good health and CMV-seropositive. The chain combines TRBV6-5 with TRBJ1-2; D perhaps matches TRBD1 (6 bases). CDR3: CASSSSAGGHTF. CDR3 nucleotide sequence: TGTGCCAGCAGTTCCTCTGCGGGGGGCCACACCTTC.